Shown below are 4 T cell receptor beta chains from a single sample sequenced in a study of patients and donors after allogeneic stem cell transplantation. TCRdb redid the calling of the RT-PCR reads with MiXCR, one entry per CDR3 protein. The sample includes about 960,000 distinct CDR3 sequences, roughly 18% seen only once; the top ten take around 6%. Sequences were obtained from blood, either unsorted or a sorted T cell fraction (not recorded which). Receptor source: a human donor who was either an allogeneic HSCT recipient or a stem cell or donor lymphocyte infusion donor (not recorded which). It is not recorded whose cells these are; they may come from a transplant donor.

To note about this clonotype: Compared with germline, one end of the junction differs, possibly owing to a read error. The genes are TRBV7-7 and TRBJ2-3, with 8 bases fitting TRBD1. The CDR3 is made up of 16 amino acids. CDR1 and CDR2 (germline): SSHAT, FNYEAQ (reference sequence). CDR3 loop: CASSTGQGRVTDTQYF. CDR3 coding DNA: TGTGCTAGCAGCACCGGACAGGGTCGGGTCACAGATACGCAGTATTTT.

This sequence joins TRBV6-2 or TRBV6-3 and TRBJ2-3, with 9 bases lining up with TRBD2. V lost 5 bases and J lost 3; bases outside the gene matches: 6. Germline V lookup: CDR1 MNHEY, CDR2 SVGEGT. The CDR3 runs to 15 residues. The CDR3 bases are TGTGCCAGCAGTGACCTAGCGGGGCCGACAGATACGCAGTATTTT. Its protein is CASSDLAGPTDTQYF.

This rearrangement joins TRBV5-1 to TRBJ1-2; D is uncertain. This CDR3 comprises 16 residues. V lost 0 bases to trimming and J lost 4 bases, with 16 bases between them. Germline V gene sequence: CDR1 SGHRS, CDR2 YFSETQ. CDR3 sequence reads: CASSLASSVSGYGYTF. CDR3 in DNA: TGCGCCAGCAGCTTGGCGTCCTCAGTCTCAGGCTATGGCTACACCTTC.

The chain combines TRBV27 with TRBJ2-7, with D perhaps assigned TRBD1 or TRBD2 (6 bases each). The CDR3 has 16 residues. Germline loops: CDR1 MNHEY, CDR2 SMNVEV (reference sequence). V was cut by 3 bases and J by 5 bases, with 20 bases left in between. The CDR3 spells CASSFYVGASVHEQYF. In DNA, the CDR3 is TGTGCCAGCAGTTTCTACGTGGGGGCTAGCGTTCACGAGCAGTACTTC.